This T cell receptor (beta chain) was profiled in a study of radiation and T cells in renal cell carcinoma. Overall study context: Nephrectomy followed 15 Gy stereotactic body radiation by 4 weeks.

Time point denoted: blood 2 weeks post-SBRT. Treatment in this sample: 15 Gy SBRT to primary tumor, nephrectomy 4 weeks later. Blood was sampled at baseline, 2 weeks and 4 weeks after SBRT. The CDR3 runs to 12 residues. With 4 bases removed from V and 1 base from J, the gap between germline ends came to 7 bases. Germline CDR1 and CDR2: SQVTM and ANQGSEA. Clones were read by immunoSEQ multiplex PCR, and TCRdb kept only the in-frame ones, dropping some. The table lists about 47,000 clones, less than 85% of them singletons. This chain connects TRBV29-1 to TRBJ1-1; D is ambiguous. The starting material was blood, obtained from a patient whose treatment included radiotherapy and nephrectomy. The clonotype comes from a woman aged 70-85 years with renal cell carcinoma. CDR3: CSVGFANTEAFF. The CDR3 DNA reads TGCAGCGTTGGTTTCGCGAACACTGAAGCTTTCTTT. The variable domain in full, completed from reference TRBV29-1 and TRBJ1-1, reads SAVISQKPSRDICQRGTSLTIQCQVDSQVTMMFWYRQQPGQSLTLIATANQGSEATYESGFVIDKFPISRPNLTFSTLTVSNMSPEDSSIYLCSVGFANTEAFFGQGTRLTVV.